In its sample, the clone carrying this T cell receptor (beta chain) was seen many times. The antigen is unknown. The CDR3 is 15 amino acids. Germline assignment: CDR1 SGHRS and CDR2 YFSETQ. The V end was cut by 0 bases, the J end by 2 bases, with 6 bases between. The data are from a study of HIV-infected patients and healthy controls. Study conclusions and caveats: Healthy control repertoires had roughly threefold more distinct CDR3s than untreated HIV+ repertoires, and higher Shannon diversity.

Around 500 ng RNA was reverse transcribed with alpha and beta constant-region primers. Each of the alpha and beta chains got its own library through chain-specific third strand synthesis with indices. Second strand synthesis was primed from the SP2 site. MiXCR was run by TCRdb on the 5' RACE reads, yielding one entry per CDR3 protein. The profile shows 8,100 or so distinct CDR3 sequences, less than 9.5% of them singletons. Whole blood was used without fractionation, so all unsorted peripheral T cells were included. The RNA source was a roughly 2.5 ml peripheral blood draw. The material sequenced was blood, taken before antiretroviral therapy. The chain has TRBV5-1 and TRBJ2-6; D perhaps matches TRBD1 (5 bases). The TCR sequence derives from an adult with HIV infection. Here the CDR3 DNA reads TGCGCCAGCAGCTTGGAAGGGGCTGGGGCCAACGTCCTGACTTTC. The encoded protein is CASSLEGAGANVLTF.